Listed below are T cell receptor beta chains from one sample, sequenced in a study of T cells in Graves' hyperthyroidism and ophthalmopathy. TCRdb re-called the multiplex PCR reads with MiXCR, one entry per CDR3 protein. The sample has hundreds of thousands of distinct CDR3 sequences, around 20% seen once. Sequencing was performed on blood. The source is a woman in her fifties or sixties with Graves' hyperthyroidism that later progressed to Graves' ophthalmopathy. CDR3s include the opening cysteine and the closing phenylalanine or tryptophan. D genes are given only for firm matches. For some rows the clone size is stated as once, few or many, or as a class when expanded; others skip it.

CDR3nt	CDR3aa	d_gene	v_gene	abundance	j_gene
TGTGCCAGTAGTATAGGTGGAGTTGCTAACTATGGCTACACCTTC	CASSIGGVANYGYTF	.	TRBV19	.	TRBJ1-2
TGTGCCAGCAGTTACGGGCTCCGTAAAACTCAGCCCCAGCATTTT	CASSYGLRKTQPQHF	.	TRBV6-2/TRBV6-3	.	TRBJ1-5
TGTGCCAGCAGTGTTGGGCAACTCTATGGCTACACCTTC	CASSVGQLYGYTF	.	TRBV25-1	.	TRBJ1-2
TGTGCCAGCAGCTTCGATGGTGGGGGCACAGATACGCAGTATTTT	CASSFDGGGTDTQYF	.	TRBV7-9	many	TRBJ2-3
TGCGCCAGCACGGGCGGGGGCGGCTCTTTTAGCTACACCTTC	CASTGGGGSFSYTF	.	TRBV10-2	few	TRBJ1-2
TGCGCCAGCAGCCCGGTGGGGGGAGAGGGCAATCAGCCCCAGCATTTT	CASSPVGGEGNQPQHF	.	TRBV5-1	few	TRBJ1-5
TGCAGTGCTACCGGGACTAGCGGGTACCAAGAGACCCAGTACTTC	CSATGTSGYQETQYF	TRBD2	TRBV20-1	.	TRBJ2-5
TGTGCCAGCAGCCAAGGCTCCCCCGGTGGGGGCGGCTATGGCTACACCTTC	CASSQGSPGGGGYGYTF	.	TRBV3-1	many	TRBJ1-2
TGTGCCAGCAGTTACTCGCCCACCTTAAGTATATATGGCTACACCTTC	CASSYSPTLSIYGYTF	.	TRBV6-2/TRBV6-3	once	TRBJ1-2
TGTGCCAGCAGTTACTCGGGGACAGGGGGCGAGGAAAAACTGTTTTTT	CASSYSGTGGEEKLFF	TRBD1	TRBV6-5	.	TRBJ1-4
TGTGCCAGCAGTTACTCGCCCGGACAGGAATATAATTCACCCCTCCACTTT	CASSYSPGQEYNSPLHF	TRBD1	TRBV6-6	.	TRBJ1-6
TGTGCCAGCAGTTTGGGGACAGTCGCAGGTCAGCCCCAGCATTTT	CASSLGTVAGQPQHF	TRBD1	TRBV12-3/TRBV12-4	few	TRBJ1-5
TGTGCCAGCAGTGAAAGGGAGACAGGGGGCAGACAGCCCCAGCATTTT	CASSERETGGRQPQHF	TRBD1	TRBV2	.	TRBJ1-5
TGTGCCAGCAGACCAGACAGGGCGGCTAATGAAAAACTGTTTTTT	CASRPDRAANEKLFF	TRBD1	TRBV7-2	.	TRBJ1-4
TGTGCCACCAGCAGAGCTCACAGGGACGTTTCGGATTCACCCCTCCACTTT	CATSRAHRDVSDSPLHF	.	TRBV15	few	TRBJ1-6
TGTGCCAGCAGCTTAGCTTCCCCGGACCTTTATGGCTACACCTTC	CASSLASPDLYGYTF	.	TRBV7-2	few	TRBJ1-2
TGTGCCAGCATGATGGGGGGGGCCCCTAGGGGTACGCAGTATTTT	CASMMGGAPRGTQYF	.	TRBV7-2	many	TRBJ2-3
TGTGCCAGTACCCAGGGAATCCATGAGCAGTTCTTC	CASTQGIHEQFF	.	TRBV19	.	TRBJ2-1
TGTGCCAGCAGTGAAGCACACAACTCCTACGAGCAGTACTTC	CASSEAHNSYEQYF	.	TRBV6-1	.	TRBJ2-7
TGCGCCAGCGGTACCTCTGAGGAAAGGGACACCGGGGAGCTGTTTTTT	CASGTSEERDTGELFF	.	TRBV5-1	few	TRBJ2-2
TGTGCCAGCAGCGTTAGCAGGGCTTATGGCTACACCTTC	CASSVSRAYGYTF	.	TRBV9	few	TRBJ1-2
TGTGCCTGGAGGGGCTTCGTGACAGATAACTATGGCTACACCTTC	CAWRGFVTDNYGYTF	.	TRBV30	few	TRBJ1-2
TGTGCCAGCAGCTTACGACAGGGGCGATATAGCAATCAGCCCCAGCATTTT	CASSLRQGRYSNQPQHF	TRBD1	TRBV7-8	.	TRBJ1-5
TGCAGTGCTTCCGGGACTACCGTCGAGCAGTACTTC	CSASGTTVEQYF	TRBD2	TRBV20-1	many	TRBJ2-7
TGTGCCAGCAGTCGACACACGACAACTAATGAAAAACTGTTTTTT	CASSRHTTTNEKLFF	.	TRBV12-3/TRBV12-4	many	TRBJ1-4
TGTGCCAGTAGTATGGGGACAGGGGCCAGATACAATGAGCAGTTCTTC	CASSMGTGARYNEQFF	TRBD1	TRBV19	.	TRBJ2-1
TGTGCCAGCAGCCGAAGACAGGGACTCAGCTTTCACACCGGGGAGCTGTTTTTT	CASSRRQGLSFHTGELFF	.	TRBV3-1	many	TRBJ2-2
TGTGCCAGCAGCCACCGGAGCGGGACAGGGCGCACCTACGAGCAGTACTTC	CASSHRSGTGRTYEQYF	TRBD1	TRBV2	many	TRBJ2-7
TGTGCCAGCAGCTTAATCCCAGGATATGGCTACACCTTC	CASSLIPGYGYTF	.	TRBV7-9	few	TRBJ1-2
TGTGCCAGCAGTTCGGGGGACAGGGACTACGAGCAGTACTTC	CASSSGDRDYEQYF	TRBD1	TRBV6-5	.	TRBJ2-7
TGCAGTGCTAGCCAGGGTAAACACTATGGCTACACCTTC	CSASQGKHYGYTF	.	TRBV20-1	.	TRBJ1-2
TGTGCCAGTAGTCCGAGGGGGGCGCGCACTGAAGCTTTCTTT	CASSPRGARTEAFF	.	TRBV19	.	TRBJ1-1
TGCGCCAGCAGCCGCGACCCCGGCACAGATACGCAGTATTTT	CASSRDPGTDTQYF	.	TRBV4-1	few	TRBJ2-3
TGTGCCAGCTCACAAAGCGGGGGAAGAGGCAATGAGCAGTTCTTC	CASSQSGGRGNEQFF	TRBD2	TRBV18	many	TRBJ2-1
TGTGCCAGCAGTGAAGTTAGCCCCCGGGGGTTGAGTTGGGTATCGAATGAGCAGTTCTTC	CASSEVSPRGLSWVSNEQFF	.	TRBV6-1	many	TRBJ2-1
TGTGCCAGCAGCCCAACGGACTGGGACGAGCAGTACTTC	CASSPTDWDEQYF	.	TRBV9	few	TRBJ2-7
TGTGCCACCAGCGGGGAGGGTCCCATCAATGAGCAGTTCTTC	CATSGEGPINEQFF	TRBD2	TRBV15	.	TRBJ2-1
TGCGCCAGCAGCCTCCGACAAGGGGAGGTCTATGGCTACACCTTC	CASSLRQGEVYGYTF	.	TRBV4-1	few	TRBJ1-2